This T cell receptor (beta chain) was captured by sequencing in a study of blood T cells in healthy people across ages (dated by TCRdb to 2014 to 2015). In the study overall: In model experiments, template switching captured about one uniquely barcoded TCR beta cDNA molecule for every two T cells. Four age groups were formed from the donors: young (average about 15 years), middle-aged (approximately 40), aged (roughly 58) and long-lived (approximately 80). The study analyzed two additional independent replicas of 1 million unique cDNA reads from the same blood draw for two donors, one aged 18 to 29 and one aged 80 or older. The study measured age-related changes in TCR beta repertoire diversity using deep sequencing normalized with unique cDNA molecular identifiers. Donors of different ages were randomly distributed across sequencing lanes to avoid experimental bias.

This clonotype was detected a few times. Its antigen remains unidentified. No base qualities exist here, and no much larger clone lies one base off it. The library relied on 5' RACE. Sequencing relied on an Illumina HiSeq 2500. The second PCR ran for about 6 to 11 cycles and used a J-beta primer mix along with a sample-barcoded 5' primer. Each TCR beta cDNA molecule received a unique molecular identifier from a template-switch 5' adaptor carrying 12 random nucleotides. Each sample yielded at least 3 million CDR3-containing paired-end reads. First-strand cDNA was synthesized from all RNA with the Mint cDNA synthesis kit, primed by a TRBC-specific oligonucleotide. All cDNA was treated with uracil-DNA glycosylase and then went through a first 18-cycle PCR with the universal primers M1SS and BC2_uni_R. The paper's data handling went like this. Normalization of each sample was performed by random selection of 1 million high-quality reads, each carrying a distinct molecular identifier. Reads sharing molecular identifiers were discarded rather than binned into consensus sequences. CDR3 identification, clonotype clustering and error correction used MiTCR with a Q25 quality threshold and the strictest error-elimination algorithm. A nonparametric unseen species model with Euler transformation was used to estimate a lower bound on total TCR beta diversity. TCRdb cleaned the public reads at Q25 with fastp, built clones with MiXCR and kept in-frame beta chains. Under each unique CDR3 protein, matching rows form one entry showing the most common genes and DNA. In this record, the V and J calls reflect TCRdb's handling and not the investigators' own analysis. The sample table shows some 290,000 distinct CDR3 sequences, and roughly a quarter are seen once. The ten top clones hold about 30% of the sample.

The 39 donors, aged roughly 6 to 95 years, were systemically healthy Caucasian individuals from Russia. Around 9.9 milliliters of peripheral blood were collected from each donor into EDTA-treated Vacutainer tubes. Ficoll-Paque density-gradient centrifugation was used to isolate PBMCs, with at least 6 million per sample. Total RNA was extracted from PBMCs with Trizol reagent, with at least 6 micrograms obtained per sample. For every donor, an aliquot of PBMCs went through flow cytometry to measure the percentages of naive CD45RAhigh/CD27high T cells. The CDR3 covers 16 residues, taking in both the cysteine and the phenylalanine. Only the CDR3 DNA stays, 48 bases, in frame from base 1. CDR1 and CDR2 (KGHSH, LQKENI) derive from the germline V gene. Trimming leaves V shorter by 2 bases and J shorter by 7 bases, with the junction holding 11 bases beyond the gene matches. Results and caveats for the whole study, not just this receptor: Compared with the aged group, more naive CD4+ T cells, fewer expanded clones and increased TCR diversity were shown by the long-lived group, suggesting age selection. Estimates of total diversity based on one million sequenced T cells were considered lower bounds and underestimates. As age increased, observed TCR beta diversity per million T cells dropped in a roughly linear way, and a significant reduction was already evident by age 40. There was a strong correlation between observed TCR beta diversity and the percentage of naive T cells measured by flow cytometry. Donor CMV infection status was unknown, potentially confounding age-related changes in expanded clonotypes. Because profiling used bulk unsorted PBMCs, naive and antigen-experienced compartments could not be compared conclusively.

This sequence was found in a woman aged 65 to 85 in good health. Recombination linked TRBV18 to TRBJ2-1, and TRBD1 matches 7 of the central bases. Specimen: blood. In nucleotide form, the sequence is TGTGCCAGCTCACCAGAAGTCTCGACAGGGAGAAATGAGCAGTTCTTC. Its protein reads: CASSPEVSTGRNEQFF.